A selection of T cell receptor beta chains follows, all from one sample in a study of blood T cells in healthy people across ages. TCRdb fed the 5' RACE reads into MiXCR, producing one record per CDR3 protein. The table shows about a million distinct CDR3 sequences, with around 48% occurring only once. The sample comprised blood. The receptor source for this set is a man under 40 in good health. Both conserved end residues are part of each CDR3. D genes are given only for firm matches. Clone size is stated in some rows and not others, as once, few, many or a class when expanded.

d_call j_call v_call clone_size cdr3_nt cdr3_aa
TRBD1 TRBJ2-7 TRBV11-3 few TGTGCCAGCAGACCTGGACAGGATTACGAGCAGTACTTC CASRPGQDYEQYF
- TRBJ2-2 TRBV7-2 - TGTGCCAGCAGCTTCGAGGGGGGAGCGAACACCGGGGAGCTGTTTTTT CASSFEGGANTGELFF
- TRBJ2-5 TRBV7-2 - TGTGCCGGCAGCTTTGACAGGATTGGGGAGACCCAGTACTTC CAGSFDRIGETQYF
- TRBJ1-2 TRBV6-5 - TGTGCCAGCAGTTACTCAGAGTCTAGGGCGAAGAACTATGGCTACACCTTC CASSYSESRAKNYGYTF
- TRBJ1-6 TRBV6-5 - TGTGCCAGCAGTCCACAAAGCTATGATTCACCCCTCCACTTT CASSPQSYDSPLHF
- TRBJ2-7 TRBV6-5 - TGTGCCAGCAGCCGGGACACCTTCTCCTACGAGCAGTACTTC CASSRDTFSYEQYF
- TRBJ2-1 TRBV10-2 few TGCGCCAGCAGTGAGGGACTCGTTGGCAATGAGCAGTTCTTC CASSEGLVGNEQFF
- TRBJ2-5 TRBV29-1 - TGCAGCGTTGGGACACAGGGTCAGGAGCAGTACTTC CSVGTQGQEQYF
TRBD1 TRBJ1-4 TRBV12-3/TRBV12-4 - TGTGCCAGCAGCCCGGACAGGGATGGTGACGAAAAACTGTTTTTT CASSPDRDGDEKLFF
- TRBJ1-2 TRBV4-3 - TGCGCCAGCAGCCAAAGTCCGACAGGTTTTAACTATGGCTACACCTTC CASSQSPTGFNYGYTF
- TRBJ2-1 TRBV3-1 - TGTGCCAGCACCCCGGGTTGGGGGGCTGGTAATGAGCAGTTCTTC CASTPGWGAGNEQFF
TRBD2 TRBJ2-1 TRBV20-1 few TGCAGTGCTAGAGTGCCTAGCGGGGGGAGGACCTACAATGAGCAGTTCTTC CSARVPSGGRTYNEQFF
TRBD1 TRBJ2-3 TRBV28 - TGTGCCAGCAACCTGGACAGGGTCCAATTCACAGATACGCAGTATTTT CASNLDRVQFTDTQYF
TRBD2 TRBJ2-1 TRBV3-1 - TGTGCCAGCAGCCAAGGGGCGGGGCGGGGGGCCTCCTACAATGAGCAGTTCTTC CASSQGAGRGASYNEQFF
- TRBJ1-1 TRBV20-1 few TGCAGTACAGGTCGGGGGGGGAACACTGAAGCTTTCTTT CSTGRGGNTEAFF
- TRBJ1-2 TRBV30 - TGTGCCTGGGCTCAGTGGTATGGCTACACCTTC CAWAQWYGYTF
- TRBJ2-7 TRBV4-3 - TGCGCCAGCAGCCAAGGAACGGACGGATGGGCTCCCTACGAGCAGTACTTC CASSQGTDGWAPYEQYF
- TRBJ1-2 TRBV12-3/TRBV12-4 few TGTGCCAGCAGTTTGGTAAATTCAAATAATTATGGCTACACCTTC CASSLVNSNNYGYTF
- TRBJ2-5 TRBV20-1 - TGCAGTGCTGGCAGACAGAAAGAGACCCAGTACTTC CSAGRQKETQYF
- TRBJ1-2 TRBV20-1 - TGCAGTGCTCCGGGGGAGGGGGATGGCTACACCTTC CSAPGEGDGYTF
TRBD1 TRBJ1-1 TRBV7-2 - TGTGCCAGCAGCCCCGCGACAGGGGGCTTCGCTGAAGCTTTCTTT CASSPATGGFAEAFF
TRBD1 TRBJ2-1 TRBV15 many TGTGCCACCAGCAGCGACAGGGGGCCAAACAATGAGCAGTTCTTC CATSSDRGPNNEQFF
- TRBJ2-3 TRBV7-2 few TGTGCCAGCAGCTTAGTGGGGGGCGAACCACCCACAGATACGCAGTATTTT CASSLVGGEPPTDTQYF
- TRBJ1-6 TRBV28 - TGTGCCAGCGGACAGTCCTTTAATTCACCCCTCCACTTT CASGQSFNSPLHF
TRBD2 TRBJ2-7 TRBV20-1 few TGCAGTCTAGAGGGAGGGGTGGTCTACGAGCAGTACTTC CSLEGGVVYEQYF
- TRBJ1-4 TRBV4-1 few TGCGCCAGCAGCCATCGAGAACAGGGCTCCTCAACTAATGAAAAACTGTTTTTT CASSHREQGSSTNEKLFF
- TRBJ1-2 TRBV5-1 many TGTGCCAGCAGTCCGGAGGGTAACTATGGCTACACCTTC CASSPEGNYGYTF
- TRBJ2-5 TRBV20-1 - TGCAGTGCGGACCCGGGACCTACCTACAATGAGCAGTACTTC CSADPGPTYNEQYF
TRBD2 TRBJ2-5 TRBV6-4 - TGTGCCAGCAGTGCCGGGACTAGCGGGGGGCAAGAGACCCAGTACTTC CASSAGTSGGQETQYF
- TRBJ2-3 TRBV29-1 few TGCAGCGCCCGACTGACGGATACGAGCACAGATACGCAGTATTTT CSARLTDTSTDTQYF
- TRBJ2-7 TRBV7-8 few TGTGCCAGCAGCCCCCAGCTGGAGTACTACGAGCAGTACTTC CASSPQLEYYEQYF